The following is a TCR beta chain sequence with its context. These data come from a study of blood T cell repertoires in COVID-19. Some clones are missing from TCRdb's copy, which holds only in-frame ones; the method was immunoSEQ multiplex PCR. The data hold approximately 430,000 clones, with roughly 89% observed a single time. V shed 6 bases and J shed 7 bases, with 13 bases lying between them. The CDR3 loop spans 13 amino acids. Germline V gene sequence: CDR1 MNHEY, CDR2 SVGAGI. The source material was peripheral blood. The V gene is TRBV6-5, the J gene TRBJ1-5; TRBD1 might be the D (5 bases). The clonotype was recovered from a woman aged 30 to 39 with active or convalescent COVID-19. CDR3 sequence (DNA): TGTGCCAGCAGGGGAGGGGTCGGGCAGCCCCAGCATTTT. This translates into CASRGGVGQPQHF.